Below, 30 T cell receptor beta chains from the same sample are listed, as sequenced in a study of cytomegalovirus exposure and HLA in healthy donors. The PCR ran on 60 Vbeta and 13 Jbeta primers. Some clones are missing from TCRdb's copy, which holds only in-frame ones; the method was immunoSEQ multiplex PCR. The sample contains about 180,000 clones, about 80% of which appear only once. The sample comprised PBMCs. All receptors derive from a man aged 30-40 years in good health and CMV-seropositive.

This chain connects TRBV27 to TRBJ2-1; tentative D call: TRBD1 (6 bases). The CDR3 loop spans 17 amino acids. CDR1 is MNHEY, CDR2 SMNVEV, per germline (reference sequence). The V end lost 7 bases, the J end lost 0 bases, and 19 bases lay between the germline ends. This CDR3 reads CASTLQGSRSSYNEQFF. Here the CDR3 DNA reads TGTGCCAGCACCCTACAGGGTAGCCGTAGCTCCTACAATGAGCAGTTCTTC.

This clone was counted a few times. J is TRBJ2-7 and V is TRBV5-1; 13 bases align to TRBD2. Unmatched junction bases numbered 4, after V lost 3 bases and J lost 4 bases. The CDR3 has 15 residues. Germline CDR1 SGHRS, CDR2 YFSETQ. For the CDR3, the DNA is TGCGCCAGCAGCTCGGGACTAGCGGGGTTGTACGAGCAGTACTTC. This sequence encodes CASSSGLAGLYEQYF. Full variable domain (rest looked up from reference TRBV5-1 and TRBJ2-7): KAGVTQTPRYLIKTRGQQVTLSCSPISGHRSVSWYQQTPGQGLQFLFEYFSETQRNKGNFPGRFSGRQFSNSRSEMNVSTLELGDSALYLCASSSGLAGLYEQYFGPGTRLTVT.

The CDR3 here is CASSLGQGTDTQYF. The CDR3, as DNA: TGTGCCAGCAGCTTAGGACAGGGGACAGATACGCAGTATTTT. The gene calls are TRBV7-7 and TRBJ2-3; 8 nucleotides match TRBD1. This CDR3 contains 14 residues. The germline gives CDR1 SSHAT, CDR2 FNYEAQ (reference sequence). With V trimmed by 1 base and J by 3 bases, 0 bases remained unmatched.

This clone was counted once. The rearrangement uses TRBV19 and TRBJ2-6; perhaps TRBD1 as D (6 bases). Trimming removed 9 bases at V and 0 bases at J, with 15 bases between. The germline CDR1 and CDR2 sequences are LNHDA and SQIVND (reference sequence). The CDR3 covers 16 residues. CDR3 bases: TGTGCCAGCGCCCCACGACAGGACTCTGGGGCCAACGTCCTGACTTTC. Translated: CASAPRQDSGANVLTF. Using reference TRBV19 and TRBJ2-6 for the parts outside the CDR3, the full variable domain is DGGITQSPKYLFRKEGQNVTLSCEQNLNHDAMYWYRQDPGQGLRLIYYSQIVNDFQKGDIAEGYSVSREKKESFPLTVTSAQKNPTAFYLCASAPRQDSGANVLTFGAGSRLTVL.

The genes are TRBV19 and TRBJ1-1; D is possibly TRBD1 (6 bases). Germline CDR1 and CDR2: LNHDA and SQIVND (reference sequence). The CDR3 spans 15 residues. Deletions cut 3 bases from V and 1 base from J, with 12 bases between. The CDR3 is CASSIPGRGNTEAFF. The CDR3, as DNA: TGTGCCAGTAGTATTCCTGGCAGGGGGAACACTGAAGCTTTCTTT.

V and J are TRBV7-2 and TRBJ2-5; the D gene is possibly TRBD2 (6 bases). The J call may be mistaken, given a closer DNA end match to TRBJ2-7. CDR1 is SGHTA and CDR2 is FQGNSA in the germline V gene. The CDR3 runs 15 residues. The CDR3 nucleotides are TGTGCCAGCAGCTCCGGGCTAGCGTACACCTACGAGCAGTACTTC. It is translated as CASSSGLAYTYEQYF.

The gene calls are TRBV9 and TRBJ1-1; tentative D call: TRBD1 (5 bases). Germline lookup yields CDR1 SGDLS and CDR2 YYNGEE. The V gene lost 3 bases and the J gene lost 1 base, with 16 bases spanning the gap. This CDR3 has 16 amino acids. The CDR3 DNA reads as TGTGCCAGCAGCGACGCCGTGGGGGGATGGAACACTGAAGCTTTCTTT. The encoded protein is CASSDAVGGWNTEAFF.

The chain joins TRBV19 to TRBJ1-3; TRBD1 matches at 8 bases. The J segment lost 2 bases and the V segment lost 3 bases, leaving 3 bases of the junction unmatched. CDR3 size: 15 residues. Germline V lookup: CDR1 LNHDA, CDR2 SQIVND (reference sequence). The CDR3 DNA follows: TGTGCCAGTAGTATGGACAGGGAGGCTGGAAACACCATATATTTT. It translates to CASSMDREAGNTIYF.

Only one count was recorded for this clone. One junction end does not reproduce the germline sequence, and a read error may be involved. The gene calls are TRBV7-2 and TRBJ2-1; weak D call: TRBD2 (5 bases). The CDR3 is 16 residues long. Germline V gives CDR1 SGHTA, CDR2 FQGNSA. CDR3 sequence reads: CASSPRTHPSHNEQFF. The CDR3 DNA is TGTGCCAGCAGCCCCCGGACTCATCCCTCCCACAATGAGCAGTTCTTC.

The CDR3 sequence: CASSVGTGFYEQYF. The CDR3, as DNA: TGTGCCAGCAGCGTCGGGACAGGGTTCTACGAGCAGTACTTC. The chain employs TRBV9 and TRBJ2-7; 9 nucleotides line up with TRBD1. Trimming took 2 bases from V and 3 from J; bases not matched to a gene: 3. CDR3 size: 14 residues. Per germline, CDR1 SGDLS and CDR2 YYNGEE. Based on the CDR3 plus reference TRBV9 and TRBJ2-7, the full variable domain is DSGVTQTPKHLITATGQRVTLRCSPRSGDLSVYWYQQSLDQGLQFLIQYYNGEERAKGNILERFSAQQFPDLHSELNLSSLELGDSALYFCASSVGTGFYEQYFGPGTRLTVT.

The chain joins TRBV2 to TRBJ1-6; 8 bases match TRBD1. There are 14 residues in the CDR3. The germline V gene has CDR1 SNHLY and CDR2 FYNNEI. Unmatched junction bases numbered 8, after V lost 7 bases and J lost 9 bases. The CDR3 loop reads CASTMTGVLSPLHF. The CDR3 DNA sequence: TGTGCCAGCACCATGACAGGGGTTCTTTCACCCCTCCACTTT.

The V and J genes are TRBV4-2 and TRBJ2-2, with D unclear. CDR1 and CDR2 (germline): LGHNA, YNFKEQ. The CDR3 has 13 amino acids. Trimming left V 0 bases short and J 7 bases short, with 6 bases between. CDR3 in amino acids: CASSQDLSGELFF. Written as DNA, the CDR3 is TGTGCCAGCAGCCAAGATTTGAGCGGGGAGCTGTTTTTT.

CDR3 nucleotide sequence: TGTGCCAGCAGGGACTACCGGGACAGGGACGAGCAGTACTTC. It encodes CASRDYRDRDEQYF. This rearrangement joins TRBV28 to TRBJ2-7, with 9 bases fitting TRBD1. V was clipped by 6 bases and J by 5 bases; unmatched bases: 8. The CDR3 has 14 amino acids. CDR1 is MDHEN and CDR2 is SYDVKM in the germline V gene.

The table lists this clone with a count of one. This sequence joins TRBV4-2 and TRBJ1-1; 8 nucleotides agree with TRBD1. Looked up from germline, CDR1 is LGHNA and CDR2 is YNFKEQ. V gave up 2 bases and J gave up 0 bases; unmatched junction bases: 5. CDR3 size: 16 residues. In nucleotides, the CDR3 is TGTGCCAGCAGCCAACAGGACAGGGCCCTGAACACTGAAGCTTTCTTT. It yields the protein CASSQQDRALNTEAFF.

The V gene is TRBV27, the J gene TRBJ2-3; 8 positions agree with TRBD2. CDR3 length equals 16 residues. The ends lost 3 bases at V and 2 bases at J; junction bases unmatched: 7. The germline V gene encodes CDR1 MNHEY and CDR2 SMNVEV (reference sequence). CDR3 residues: CASSLRREEVTDTQYF. The CDR3 DNA reads as TGTGCCAGCAGTTTGAGGCGGGAGGAGGTCACAGATACGCAGTATTTT.

This clone was counted a single time. The chain carries TRBV6-6 and TRBJ1-3; 8 bases match TRBD1. The length of the CDR3 is 15 residues. J lost 2 bases, V lost 2 bases, and 2 bases had no gene match. Germline CDR1 is MNHNY and CDR2 is SVGAGI (reference sequence). CDR3 bases: TGTGCCAGCAGTTACCAGGGGGCAACTGGAAACACCATATATTTT. Residues: CASSYQGATGNTIYF.

This clone was recorded only once. The gene calls are TRBV4-3 and TRBJ2-7; D possibly corresponds to TRBD1 (6 bases). V was clipped by 1 base and J by 4 bases, with 17 bases between them. The CDR3 spans 16 residues. Germline CDR1 reads LGHNA; CDR2 reads YSLEER. This chain's CDR3 is CASSQGRQGTAYEQYF. As DNA, the CDR3 is TGCGCCAGCAGCCAAGGAAGGCAGGGGACGGCTTACGAGCAGTACTTC.

The rearrangement links TRBV14 to TRBJ2-1, with 8 bases identical to TRBD1. Trimming removed 3 bases from V and 7 bases from J; junction bases left unmatched: 20. The CDR3 has 19 amino acids. Germline CDR1 and CDR2: SGHDN and FVKESK. Here the CDR3 DNA reads TGTGCCAGCAGCCAGACAGGGGAGGTAATATCTATCGTCGGGAATGAGCAGTTCTTC. It encodes CASSQTGEVISIVGNEQFF.

The V gene is TRBV19, the J gene TRBJ2-1; 8 bases line up with TRBD1. V trimming: 0 bases; J trimming: 5 bases; junction bases outside the gene matches: 3. CDR3 length equals 15 residues. Germline V gene data show CDR1 as LNHDA and CDR2 as SQIVND (reference sequence). Here the CDR3 DNA reads TGTGCCAGTAGTATAGACAGGGGGCGTAACAATGAGCAGTTCTTC. This encodes CASSIDRGRNNEQFF.

The genes are TRBV27 and TRBJ2-1, with 11 bases fitting TRBD2. V was pared by 6 bases and J by 3 bases, with 4 bases of the junction left unmatched. The CDR3 totals 15 residues. CDR1 is MNHEY and CDR2 is SMNVEV in the germline V gene (reference sequence). CDR3 amino acids: CASRTGTSGYNEQFF. The CDR3 DNA reads TGTGCCAGCAGGACTGGGACTAGCGGCTACAATGAGCAGTTCTTC.

The V call is TRBV4-1, the J call TRBJ1-1; D uncertain. The germline V gene encodes CDR1 MGHRA and CDR2 YSYEKL. V was pared by 5 bases and J by 5 bases, with 12 bases between. This CDR3 has 13 residues. CDR3 bases: TGCGCCAGCAGCGCTCAAGCGGGGACTGAAGCTTTCTTT. Translation gives CASSAQAGTEAFF.

J is TRBJ2-5 and V is TRBV25-1; TRBD1 might be the D (6 bases). TRBJ2-7 explains the end of the DNA better; the J call may be wrong. CDR3 size: 15 residues. Germline V CDR1 and CDR2: MGHDK, SYGVNS. In DNA, the CDR3 is TGTGCCAGCAGTGAACCAGGGGACGTCGGTTACGAGCAGTACTTC. Protein sequence: CASSEPGDVGYEQYF.

This rearrangement joins TRBV6-1 to TRBJ1-1; 8 nucleotides agree with TRBD1. The CDR3 is made up of 13 amino acids. Germline-derived CDR1 and CDR2 are MNHNS and SASEGT. V was pared by 7 bases and J by 9 bases, with 10 bases of the junction left unmatched. CDR3 nucleotides: TGTGCCAGCAATACCGGACAGGGTAGAAAAGCTTTCTTT. It specifies CASNTGQGRKAFF.

This clone was detected only a few times. The chain employs TRBV27 and TRBJ2-7; possibly TRBD2 for D (5 bases). The CDR3 runs 11 residues. V was trimmed by 8 bases and J by 1 base, leaving 6 bases between them. The germline V gene encodes CDR1 MNHEY and CDR2 SMNVEV (reference sequence). Here the CDR3 DNA reads TGTGCCAGCGGCGGGTCCTACGAGCAGTACTTC. Translating it yields CASGGSYEQYF.

V gene TRBV5-1 combines with J gene TRBJ2-5; weak D call: TRBD2 (6 bases). The CDR3 runs to 16 residues. Germline CDR1 SGHRS, CDR2 YFSETQ. Trimming took off 0 bases at V and 4 bases at J, with 16 bases between the two ends. The CDR3 sequence: CASSLVGGEPGETQYF. The CDR3 nucleotides read TGCGCCAGCAGCTTGGTCGGGGGTGAGCCTGGAGAGACCCAGTACTTC. The variable domain in full, completed from reference TRBV5-1 and TRBJ2-5, reads KAGVTQTPRYLIKTRGQQVTLSCSPISGHRSVSWYQQTPGQGLQFLFEYFSETQRNKGNFPGRFSGRQFSNSRSEMNVSTLELGDSALYLCASSLVGGEPGETQYFGPGTRLLVL.

The V and J genes are TRBV7-3 and TRBJ1-1, with unresolved D. Trimming removed 4 bases at V and 5 bases at J, with 14 bases between. The V gene's germline CDR1 is SGHTA and CDR2 FQGTGA. The CDR3 sequence is 14 residues long. The CDR3: CASSSQGTGTEAFF. CDR3 bases: TGTGCCAGCAGCTCACAAGGCACGGGGACTGAAGCTTTCTTT.

The chain couples TRBV5-4 to TRBJ1-3; 9 bases map to TRBD1. Germline trimming cut 4 bases from V and 0 bases from J; bases unmatched to any gene: 11. The CDR3 runs 18 residues. Germline V lookup: CDR1 SGHNT, CDR2 YYREEE (reference sequence). The CDR3 loop is CASSVPGQGLGSGNTIYF. The CDR3 DNA reads TGTGCCAGCAGCGTCCCGGGACAGGGATTGGGCTCTGGAAACACCATATATTTT.

The chain couples TRBV28 to TRBJ1-4, with unresolved D. V was shortened by 5 bases and J by 4 bases, with 5 bases between the two germline ends. The CDR3 is 12 amino acids. The germline CDR1 and CDR2 sequences are MDHEN and SYDVKM. Here the CDR3 reads CASSGDNEKLFF. CDR3 bases: TGTGCCAGCAGTGGAGATAATGAAAAACTGTTTTTT.

This chain uses TRBV5-1 with TRBJ2-5; D unresolved. The J call may be mistaken, given a closer DNA end match to TRBJ2-7. Germline CDR1 is SGHRS and CDR2 is YFSETQ. The CDR3 is made up of 13 amino acids. CDR3 sequence reads: CASSLGLVNEQYF. The CDR3 nucleotides read TGCGCCAGCAGCTTGGGACTTGTCAACGAGCAGTACTTC.

The chain uses TRBV5-6 and TRBJ2-5; 14 nucleotides align to TRBD2. Germline CDR1 is SGHDT and CDR2 is YYEEEE. The CDR3 extends over 19 amino acids. V dropped 4 bases and J dropped 0; count of bases not matched to a gene: 11. CDR3 coding DNA: TGTGCCAGCAGCCAAGAGGGGACTAGCGGGGGCCCATACCAAGAGACCCAGTACTTC. Amino acids: CASSQEGTSGGPYQETQYF. Full variable domain (missing parts from reference TRBV5-6 and TRBJ2-5): DAGVTQSPTHLIKTRGQQVTLRCSPKSGHDTVSWYQQALGQGPQFIFQYYEEEERQRGNFPDRFSGHQFPNYSSELNVNALLLGDSALYLCASSQEGTSGGPYQETQYFGPGTRLLVL.